Listed below are T cell receptor beta chains from one sample, sequenced in a study of blood T cell repertoires in COVID-19. TCRdb keeps only in-frame clones here, not all; method: immunoSEQ multiplex PCR. The sample includes over 150,000 clones, around 82% seen only once; the top ten take over 12%. Sequenced input: peripheral blood. Receptors originate from a man aged 18-30 years with active or convalescent COVID-19. Both conserved end residues are part of each CDR3. The D gene is left open where the match is weak. A clone size is listed for some rows: how often the clone was seen (once, few, many), or a class if it is expanded.

NA	TRBV15	TRBJ2-1	NA	TGTGCCACCAGCAAGGTAGAGGGGGAGGGCAGGAGCTCCTACAATGAGCAGTTCTTC	CATSKVEGEGRSSYNEQFF
NA	TRBV7-9	TRBJ2-1	NA	TGTGCCAGCAGCCTGCCGAAGGGGTCCTACAATGAGCAGTTCTTC	CASSLPKGSYNEQFF
NA	TRBV18	TRBJ2-3	NA	TGTGCCAGCTCACCACTTCAGGGGACATCCACAGATACGCAGTATTTT	CASSPLQGTSTDTQYF
NA	TRBV5-1	TRBJ2-1	NA	TGCGCCAGCAGCTTGGGGGTAGCCCGGAGCTCCTACAATGAGCAGTTCTTC	CASSLGVARSSYNEQFF
TRBD1	TRBV28	TRBJ1-2	once	TGTGCCAGCAGGACAGGGGGACCTAACTATGGCTACACCTTC	CASRTGGPNYGYTF
NA	TRBV29-1	TRBJ2-1	NA	TGCAGCCTGACCGAGGTTAGCTCCTACAATGAGCAGTTCTTC	CSLTEVSSYNEQFF
TRBD1	TRBV4-2	TRBJ2-3	NA	TGTGCCAGCGGGACAGCTGGCACAGATACGCAGTATTTT	CASGTAGTDTQYF
TRBD2	TRBV2	TRBJ2-2	many	TGTGCCAGCAGCCCAAGGAGCGGGAAGGGGAACACCGGGGAGCTGTTTTTT	CASSPRSGKGNTGELFF
NA	TRBV3-1/TRBV3-2	TRBJ1-1	NA	TGTGCCAGCAGCTTAACAGGTGTAAGAGCTTTCTTT	CASSLTGVRAFF
TRBD1	TRBV18	TRBJ1-4	NA	TGTGCCAGCTCATCGAGGGACAGGCTGACTAATGAAAAACTGTTTTTT	CASSSRDRLTNEKLFF
NA	TRBV11-2	TRBJ2-3	NA	TGTGCCAGCAGCTTGACGAGGGAAGGTACGCAGTATTTT	CASSLTREGTQYF
TRBD1	TRBV6-4	TRBJ2-7	NA	TGTGCCAGCAACTGTCCCGGGACAGGGTACGAGATTGAGCAGTACTTC	CASNCPGTGYEIEQYF
NA	TRBV6-5	TRBJ1-2	NA	TGTGCCAGCAGTCAGGGATTCGGCTACACCTTC	CASSQGFGYTF